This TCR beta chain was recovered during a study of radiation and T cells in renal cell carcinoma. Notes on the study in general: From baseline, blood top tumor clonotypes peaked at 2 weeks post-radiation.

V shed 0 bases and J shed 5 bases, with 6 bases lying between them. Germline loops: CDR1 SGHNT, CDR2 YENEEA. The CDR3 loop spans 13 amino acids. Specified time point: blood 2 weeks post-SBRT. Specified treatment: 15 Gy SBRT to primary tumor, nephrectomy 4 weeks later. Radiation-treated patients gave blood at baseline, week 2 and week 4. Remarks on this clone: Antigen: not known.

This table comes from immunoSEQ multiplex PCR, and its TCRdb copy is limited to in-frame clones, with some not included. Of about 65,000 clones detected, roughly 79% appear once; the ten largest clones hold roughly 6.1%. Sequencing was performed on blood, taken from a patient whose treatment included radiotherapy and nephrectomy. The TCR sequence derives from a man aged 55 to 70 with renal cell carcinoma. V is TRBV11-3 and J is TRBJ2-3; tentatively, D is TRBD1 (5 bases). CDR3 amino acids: CASSLEGVDTQYF. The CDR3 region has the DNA TGTGCCAGCAGCTTAGAAGGGGTAGATACGCAGTATTTT.